This paragraph covers one T cell receptor beta chain sequence. The antigen remains undetermined. The data belong to a study of T cell repertoires in cytomegalovirus infection. Germline V CDR1 and CDR2: GTSNPN, SVGIG (reference sequence). After removal of 0 bases from V and 2 bases from J, the junction contained 6 bases not matched to a gene. The CDR3 has 16 amino acids. TCRdb re-derived calls from the reads in MiXCR, one entry per CDR3 protein. The data show 80,000 or so distinct CDR3 sequences, 20% to 30% seen once. This sequence originates from a human donor in good health (CMV status not recorded). Some clones in this sample may be carry-over from other donors' samples. The material was CD8+ T cells from cultured PBMCs, obtained from culture after CMV antigen stimulation. The V gene is TRBV30, the J gene TRBJ2-7; 11 nucleotides align to TRBD1. CDR3 DNA sequence: TGTGCCTGGAGTGTAGGACAGGGGGCGCAGGCCTACGAGCAGTACTTC. Translation gives CAWSVGQGAQAYEQYF.